The next 15 T cell receptor beta chains were all read from a single sample in a study of blood T cell repertoires in COVID-19. The repertoire was sequenced with immunoSEQ multiplex PCR; TCRdb's copy has only in-frame clones and lacks some. Of 95,000 to 150,000 clones in the sample, 85% are singletons; the top ten hold roughly 3.9%. The sample comprised peripheral blood. These receptors were collected from a man in his 60s with acute or convalescent COVID-19.

V is TRBV18 and J is TRBJ2-7; TRBD1 agrees at 11 bases. Trimming removed 7 bases from V and 6 bases from J; junction bases left unmatched: 11. Germline V gives CDR1 KGHSH, CDR2 LQKENI. This CDR3 has 15 residues. CDR3 DNA: TGTGCCAGCTTCACCGTCGGGACAGGGGGATCCGAGCAGTACTTC. Amino acid sequence: CASFTVGTGGSEQYF.

V and J are TRBV6-1 and TRBJ2-7, with TRBD2 matching over 11 bases. V trimming: 0 bases; J trimming: 5 bases; junction bases outside the gene matches: 18. This CDR3 comprises 20 residues. CDR1 and CDR2 (germline): MNHNS, SASEGT. CDR3 sequence reads: CASSEARGQGTSGRLHEQYF. The CDR3 DNA reads TGTGCCAGCAGTGAAGCTCGCGGACAGGGCACTAGCGGGAGACTTCACGAGCAGTACTTC.

This clone showed up just once. This chain uses TRBV29-1 with TRBJ2-5; D unresolved. Germline lookup yields CDR1 SQVTM and CDR2 ANQGSEA. CDR3 length equals 11 residues. Trimming left V 4 bases short and J 3 bases short, with 6 bases between. The CDR3 DNA follows: TGCAGCGTTGCCAGGAAAGAGACCCAGTACTTC. This translates into CSVARKETQYF.

The rearrangement uses TRBV5-8 and TRBJ2-5, with a tentative D call TRBD2 (5 bases). From germline, CDR1 is SGHTS and CDR2 YDEGEE. V was shortened by 0 bases and J by 0 bases, with 15 bases between the two germline ends. CDR3 length: 17 amino acids. The CDR3 loop reads CASSLADYLPYQETQYF. In DNA, the CDR3 is TGTGCCAGCAGCTTGGCAGACTATCTCCCGTACCAAGAGACCCAGTACTTC.

The V gene is TRBV5-4, the J gene TRBJ2-6; the D is unclear. The CDR3 is made up of 16 amino acids. Germline CDR1 SGHNT, CDR2 YYREEE (reference sequence). With 6 bases removed from V and 3 bases from J, the gap between germline ends came to 16 bases. The CDR3, as DNA: TGTGCCAGCACCCCCTATCGTAGCAGTGGGGCCAACGTCCTGACTTTC. Encoded protein: CASTPYRSSGANVLTF.

This chain joins TRBV2 and TRBJ2-3; tentative D call: TRBD1 (5 bases). Germline V gene sequence: CDR1 SNHLY, CDR2 FYNNEI. This CDR3 has 16 amino acids. Trimming shortened V by 5 bases and J by 1 base, and 16 bases separated the two germline ends. CDR3 nucleotides: TGTGCCAGCAGTTCTCCGACAGCACCGGGCACAGATACGCAGTATTTT. This gives the protein CASSSPTAPGTDTQYF.

The chain is built from TRBV7-9 and TRBJ2-1; D is unclear. The germline V gene has CDR1 SEHNR and CDR2 FQNEAQ (reference sequence). V shed 3 bases and J shed 6 bases, with 6 bases lying between them. The CDR3 spans 12 residues. DNA of the CDR3: TGTGCCAGCAGCTTGGTACTCAATGAGCAGTTCTTC. Encoded protein: CASSLVLNEQFF.

The rearrangement joins TRBV5-4 to TRBJ2-1, with 14 bases that match TRBD2. Germline V lookup: CDR1 SGHNT, CDR2 YYREEE (reference sequence). V lost 1 base and J lost 6; bases outside the gene matches: 9. The CDR3 extends over 18 amino acids. CDR3 amino acids: CASSLPQSGLAGGNEQFF. As DNA, the CDR3 is TGTGCCAGCAGCTTGCCCCAGAGCGGACTAGCGGGGGGCAATGAGCAGTTCTTC. Drawing the rest from reference TRBV5-4 and TRBJ2-1, the complete variable domain is ETGVTQSPTHLIKTRGQQVTLRCSSQSGHNTVSWYQQALGQGPQFIFQYYREEENGRGNFPPRFSGLQFPNYSSELNVNALELDDSALYLCASSLPQSGLAGGNEQFFGPGTRLTVL.

The chain employs TRBV28 and TRBJ2-7; tentative D call: TRBD2 (6 bases). Deletions cut 7 bases from V and 5 bases from J, with 18 bases between. The CDR3 has 14 residues. Looked up from germline, CDR1 is MDHEN and CDR2 is SYDVKM. The CDR3 protein is CASTPIGGRDEQYF. As DNA, the CDR3 is TGTGCCAGCACTCCCATTGGGGGGAGAGACGAGCAGTACTTC.

V and J are TRBV30 and TRBJ1-1; D not certain. The CDR3 has 14 amino acids. From germline, CDR1 is GTSNPN and CDR2 SVGIG (reference sequence). V was pared by 2 bases and J by 4 bases, with 14 bases between. The DNA of the CDR3 is TGTGCCTGGAGTCGGGAACCAGAGCGCACTGAAGCTTTCTTT. Protein product: CAWSREPERTEAFF.

The chain joins TRBV7-2 to TRBJ1-3; 7 nucleotides line up with TRBD1. CDR1 SGHTA and CDR2 FQGNSA come from the germline V gene. CDR3 length equals 14 residues. The V and J ends lost 2 bases and 10 bases, in that order; junction bases with no gene match: 8. The CDR3 coding sequence is TGTGCCAGCAGCTTACTGGACAGGAGTGGGACCATATATTTT. This translates into CASSLLDRSGTIYF.

The J gene is TRBJ2-7, the V gene TRBV19, with TRBD1 matching 9 bases. Trimming at V came to 4 bases and at J to 3 bases, leaving 7 bases not matched to a gene. CDR1 and CDR2 (germline): LNHDA, SQIVND (reference sequence). CDR3 length: 15 amino acids. Here the CDR3 reads CASSTRPGQGYEQYF. CDR3 nucleotide sequence: TGTGCCAGTAGTACCCGACCGGGACAGGGCTACGAGCAGTACTTC.

This chain joins TRBV30 and TRBJ2-7; 9 bases match TRBD2. The CDR3 is 14 residues long. Germline lookup yields CDR1 GTSNPN and CDR2 SVGIG (reference sequence). J gave up 3 bases and V 5 bases, and 8 bases lay outside the gene matches. The chain's CDR3 is CAWGGRGEGYEQYF. In DNA, the CDR3 is TGTGCCTGGGGCGGGAGGGGTGAGGGCTACGAGCAGTACTTC.

The chain recombines TRBV28 with TRBJ2-1; D possibly corresponds to TRBD2 (6 bases). CDR3 length: 15 residues. From germline, CDR1 is MDHEN and CDR2 SYDVKM. V lost 8 bases to trimming and J lost 9 bases, with 23 bases between them. CDR3 nucleotides: TGTGCCAGCCGGCGTACTAGCATGTTCCGTCGTGAGCAGTTCTTC. This gives the protein CASRRTSMFRREQFF.

The chain uses TRBV5-1 and TRBJ2-2, with 10 positions matching TRBD2. The J segment lost 10 bases and the V segment lost 4 bases, leaving 7 bases of the junction unmatched. Germline assignment: CDR1 SGHRS and CDR2 YFSETQ. This CDR3 is 14 amino acids long. CDR3: CASSVTSGTTELFF. For the CDR3, the DNA is TGCGCCAGCAGCGTAACTAGCGGGACCACGGAGCTGTTTTTT.